Below, one T cell receptor (beta chain) is given with its context. Its antigen is undetermined. TRB cDNA was prepared as libraries by UMI-labeled 5' RACE. TCRdb re-called the 5' RACE reads and gives one entry per CDR3 protein, without DNA. This sample's clone table lists over 95,000 distinct CDR3 sequences. The sample originates from a study of CXCR3-negative and CXCR3-positive naive CD8 T cells. On the study more broadly: Approximately 140 million TRB reads in total, about 1.5 +/- 0.3 million per library. Points from the study as a whole: TRB CDR3s were more hydrophobic in CXCR3-positive than in CXCR3-negative naive cells. Diversity was high in both naive subsets and much lower in memory cells. Within a donor, both naive subsets shared TRBV-TRBJ usage, unlike memory cells.

Naive CD8+ T cells were CD45RO-CCR7+CD27+CD95-. Germline CDR1 is SEHNR and CDR2 is FQNEAQ (reference sequence). The CDR3 has 15 residues. The chain is built from TRBV7-9 and TRBJ2-5. The TCR was taken from a human donor in good health. Some clones in this sample may be carry-over from other donors' samples. The sequencing input was naive CXCR3+ CD8+ T cells from blood. This sample's subset: CD45RO-CCR7+CD27+CD95- naive CD8+ T cells expressing CXCR3 (TNR3+). CDR3 region: CASSLGLTTQETQYF.